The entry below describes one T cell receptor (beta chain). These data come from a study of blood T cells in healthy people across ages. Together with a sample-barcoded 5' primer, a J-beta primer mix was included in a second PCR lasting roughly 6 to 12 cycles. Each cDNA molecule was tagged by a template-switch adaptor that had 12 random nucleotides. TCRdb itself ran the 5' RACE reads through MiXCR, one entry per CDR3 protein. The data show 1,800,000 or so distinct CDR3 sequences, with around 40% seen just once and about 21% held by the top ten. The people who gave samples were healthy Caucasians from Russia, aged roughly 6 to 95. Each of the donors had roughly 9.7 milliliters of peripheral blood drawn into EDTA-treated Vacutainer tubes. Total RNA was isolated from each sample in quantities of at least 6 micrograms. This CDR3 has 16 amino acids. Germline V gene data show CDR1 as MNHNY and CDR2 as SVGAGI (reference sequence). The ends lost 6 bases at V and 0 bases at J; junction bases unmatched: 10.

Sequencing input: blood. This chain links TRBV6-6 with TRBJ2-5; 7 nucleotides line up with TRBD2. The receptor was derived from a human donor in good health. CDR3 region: CASSDFSGFNQETQYF. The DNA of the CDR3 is TGTGCCAGCAGCGATTTTAGCGGGTTCAACCAAGAGACCCAGTACTTC.